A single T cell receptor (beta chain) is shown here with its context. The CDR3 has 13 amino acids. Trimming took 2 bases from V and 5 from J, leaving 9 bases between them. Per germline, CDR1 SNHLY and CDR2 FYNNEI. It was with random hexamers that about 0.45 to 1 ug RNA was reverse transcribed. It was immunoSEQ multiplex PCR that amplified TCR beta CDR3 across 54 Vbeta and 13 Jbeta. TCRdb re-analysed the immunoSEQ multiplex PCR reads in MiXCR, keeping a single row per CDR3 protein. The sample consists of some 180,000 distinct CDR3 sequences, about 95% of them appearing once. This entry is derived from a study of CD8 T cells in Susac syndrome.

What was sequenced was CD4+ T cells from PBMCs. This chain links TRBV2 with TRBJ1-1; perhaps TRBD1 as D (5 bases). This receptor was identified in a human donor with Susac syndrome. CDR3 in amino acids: CASSERDPTEAFF. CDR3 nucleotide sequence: TGTGCCAGCAGTGAACGGGACCCGACTGAAGCTTTCTTT.